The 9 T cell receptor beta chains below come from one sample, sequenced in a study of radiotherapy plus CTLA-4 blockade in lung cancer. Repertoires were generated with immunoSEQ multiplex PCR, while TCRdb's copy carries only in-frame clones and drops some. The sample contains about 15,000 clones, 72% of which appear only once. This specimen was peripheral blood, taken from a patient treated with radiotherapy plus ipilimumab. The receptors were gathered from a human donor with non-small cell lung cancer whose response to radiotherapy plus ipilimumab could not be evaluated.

CDR3 coding DNA: TGTGCTAGTGCCGCCGGGACTAGCGGTAAATACAATGAGCAGTTCTTC. This sequence encodes CASAAGTSGKYNEQFF. The chain combines TRBV12-5 with TRBJ2-1; 11 bases map to TRBD2. V lost 7 bases to trimming and J lost 4 bases; unmatched junction nucleotides: 9. The CDR3 length is 16 residues. Germline CDR1 reads LGHNT; CDR2 reads FRNRAP.

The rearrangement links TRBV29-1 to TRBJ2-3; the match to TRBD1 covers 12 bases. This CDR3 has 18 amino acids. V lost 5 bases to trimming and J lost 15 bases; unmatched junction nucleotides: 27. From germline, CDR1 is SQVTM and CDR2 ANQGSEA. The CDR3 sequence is CSVPPGTGGTFQRGAPYF. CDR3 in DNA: TGCAGCGTTCCTCCCGGGACAGGGGGCACATTTCAGCGGGGGGCCCCTTATTTT.

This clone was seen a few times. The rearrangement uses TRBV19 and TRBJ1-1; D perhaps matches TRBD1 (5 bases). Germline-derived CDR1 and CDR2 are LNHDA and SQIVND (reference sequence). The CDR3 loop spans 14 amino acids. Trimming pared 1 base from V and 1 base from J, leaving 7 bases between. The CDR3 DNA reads TGTGCCAGTAGTATAGGGGGCAAGAACACTGAAGCTTTCTTT. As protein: CASSIGGKNTEAFF.

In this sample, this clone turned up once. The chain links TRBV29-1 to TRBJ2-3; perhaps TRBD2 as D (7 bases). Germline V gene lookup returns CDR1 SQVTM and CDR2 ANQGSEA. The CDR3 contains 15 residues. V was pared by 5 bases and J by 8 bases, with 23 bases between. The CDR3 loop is CSVPAEGGGLLTQYF. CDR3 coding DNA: TGCAGCGTTCCCGCGGAGGGGGGGGGACTACTTACGCAGTATTTT.

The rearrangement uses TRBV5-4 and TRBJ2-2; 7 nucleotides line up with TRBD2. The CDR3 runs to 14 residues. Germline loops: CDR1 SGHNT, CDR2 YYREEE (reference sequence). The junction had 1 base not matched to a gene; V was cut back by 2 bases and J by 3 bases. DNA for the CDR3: TGTGCCAGCAGCTTACGGGGGGACACCGGGGAGCTGTTTTTT. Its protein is CASSLRGDTGELFF.

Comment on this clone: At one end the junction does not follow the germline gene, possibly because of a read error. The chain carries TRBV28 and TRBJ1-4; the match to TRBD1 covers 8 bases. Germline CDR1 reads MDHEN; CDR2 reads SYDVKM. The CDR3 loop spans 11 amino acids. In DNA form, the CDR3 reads TGTGCCAGCAGTTCTGGACAGGGAATATCTTTT. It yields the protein CASSSGQGISF.

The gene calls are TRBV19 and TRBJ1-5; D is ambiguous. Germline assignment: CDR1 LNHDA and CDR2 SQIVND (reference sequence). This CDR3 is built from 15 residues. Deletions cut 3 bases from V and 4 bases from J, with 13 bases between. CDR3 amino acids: CASSILVLGNQPQHF. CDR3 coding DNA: TGTGCCAGTAGTATCCTTGTTCTCGGGAATCAGCCCCAGCATTTT. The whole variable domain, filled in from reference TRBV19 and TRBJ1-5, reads DGGITQSPKYLFRKEGQNVTLSCEQNLNHDAMYWYRQDPGQGLRLIYYSQIVNDFQKGDIAEGYSVSREKKESFPLTVTSAQKNPTAFYLCASSILVLGNQPQHFGDGTRLSIL.

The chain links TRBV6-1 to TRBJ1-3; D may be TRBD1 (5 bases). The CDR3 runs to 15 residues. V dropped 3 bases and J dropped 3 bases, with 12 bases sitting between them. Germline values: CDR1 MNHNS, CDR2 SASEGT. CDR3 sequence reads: CASSEDGAYGNTIYF. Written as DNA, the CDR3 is TGTGCCAGCAGTGAGGATGGGGCGTATGGAAACACCATATATTTT.

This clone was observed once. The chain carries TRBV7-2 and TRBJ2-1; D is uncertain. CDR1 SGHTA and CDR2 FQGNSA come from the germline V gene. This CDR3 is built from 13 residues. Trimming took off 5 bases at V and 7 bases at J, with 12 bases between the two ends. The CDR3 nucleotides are TGTGCCAGCAGCACGTACTCGAATAATGAGCAGTTCTTC. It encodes CASSTYSNNEQFF.